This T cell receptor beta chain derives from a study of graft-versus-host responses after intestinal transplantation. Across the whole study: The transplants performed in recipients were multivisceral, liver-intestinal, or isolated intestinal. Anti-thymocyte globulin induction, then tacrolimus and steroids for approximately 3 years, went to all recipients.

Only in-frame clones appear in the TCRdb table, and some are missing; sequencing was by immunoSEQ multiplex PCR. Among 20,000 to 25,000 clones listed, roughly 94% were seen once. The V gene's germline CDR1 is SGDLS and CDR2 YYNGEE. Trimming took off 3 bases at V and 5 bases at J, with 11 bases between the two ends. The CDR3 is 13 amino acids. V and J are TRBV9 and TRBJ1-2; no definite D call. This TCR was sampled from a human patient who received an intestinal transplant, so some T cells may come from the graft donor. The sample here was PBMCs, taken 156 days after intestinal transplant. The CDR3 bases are TGTGCCAGCAGCGCTAGGGAGAAGTATGGCTACACCTTC. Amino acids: CASSAREKYGYTF.